This passage covers 28 T cell receptor beta chains from one sample sequenced in a study of human T cells and chemical hapten exposure. TCRdb fed the RACE reads into MiXCR, producing one record per CDR3 protein. The sample lists approximately 350,000 distinct CDR3 sequences; around 6% were seen once. This sample's time point: patch test 2, 6 weeks after DPC sensitization. Treatment defined: therapeutic diphenylcyclopropenone sensitization with weekly scalp DPC. This material consisted of whole blood, taken in connection with sensitization to the hapten diphenylcyclopropenone (DPC). The source is a woman aged 18-30 years with alopecia areata. Some clones in this sample may be carry-over from other donors' samples.

This clonotype came up many times. This sequence joins TRBV7-8 and TRBJ1-5; possible D gene TRBD1, 6 bases. Per the germline V gene, CDR1 is SGHVS and CDR2 is FQNEAQ. This CDR3 is built from 17 residues. V lost 1 base, J lost 0 bases, and 13 bases lay in between. CDR3 sequence: CASSLEYREVSNQPQHF. The CDR3 bases are TGTGCCAGCAGCTTAGAGTACAGGGAGGTTAGCAATCAGCCCCAGCATTTT.

In this sample, this clonotype turned up a few times. This sequence joins TRBV20-1 and TRBJ2-7, with D perhaps matching TRBD2 (7 bases). CDR3 length: 16 residues. The V and J ends lost 0 bases and 4 bases respectively, with 19 bases between them. Germline V CDR1 and CDR2: DFQATT, SNEGSKA (reference sequence). CDR3 region: CSARDLVGGQLYEQYF. The CDR3 coding sequence is TGCAGTGCTAGAGATCTGGTGGGGGGGCAATTGTACGAGCAGTACTTC.

The CDR3 here is CASSPPSLETQYF. CDR3 nucleotides: TGTGCCAGCTCACCTCCTAGCCTGGAGACCCAGTACTTC. The rearrangement uses TRBV18 and TRBJ2-5; weak D call: TRBD2 (5 bases). V was trimmed by 3 bases and J by 5 bases, leaving 10 bases between them. The germline CDR1 and CDR2 sequences are KGHSH and LQKENI. This CDR3 has 13 residues.

Notes on this clonotype: Germline and junction disagree at one end, which may indicate a read error. CDR3 region: CASSESRGGSHNEQFF. The DNA of the CDR3 is TGTGCCAGCAGTGAATCACGGGGGGGCTCCCACAATGAGCAGTTCTTC. This chain connects TRBV2 to TRBJ2-1; 8 positions match TRBD2. The CDR3 covers 16 residues. The germline V gene encodes CDR1 SNHLY and CDR2 FYNNEI.

This clonotype was counted a few times. The V call is TRBV20-1, the J call TRBJ1-4, with 8 bases aligning to TRBD1. After removal of 5 bases from V and 7 bases from J, the junction contained 6 bases not matched to a gene. The CDR3 covers 13 residues. Germline lookup yields CDR1 DFQATT and CDR2 SNEGSKA (reference sequence). CDR3: CSAPGTGGEKLFF. Written as DNA, the CDR3 is TGCAGTGCTCCCGGGACAGGCGGTGAAAAACTGTTTTTT.

This clonotype was detected many times. This rearrangement joins TRBV5-5 to TRBJ1-1, with a tentative D call TRBD1 (6 bases). The V end lost 3 bases, the J end lost 4 bases, and 13 bases lay between the germline ends. This CDR3 region has 14 residues. Per germline, CDR1 SGHKS and CDR2 YYEKEE (reference sequence). CDR3 coding DNA: TGTGCCAGCAGCTCTCTACAGGGACGCACTGAAGCTTTCTTT. Amino acid sequence: CASSSLQGRTEAFF.

This clonotype was seen a single time. This may stem from a read error, because a much larger clone lies one nucleotide away. The chain has TRBV3-1 and TRBJ2-3, with 8 positions matching TRBD2. This CDR3 is 17 amino acids long. Losses at the gene ends were 5 bases for V and 0 bases for J; bases not matched to a gene: 10. The V gene's germline CDR1 is LGHDT and CDR2 YNNKEL (reference sequence). The CDR3 reads CASSYTNSGGSTDTQYF. The CDR3 DNA is TGTGCCAGCAGCTATACTAACAGCGGGGGAAGCACAGATACGCAGTATTTT.

This clonotype has only a few counts. CDR3: CASSSGTSSIYEQYF. In nucleotides, the CDR3 is TGCGCCAGCAGCTCGGGGACCTCCAGTATCTACGAGCAGTACTTC. The gene calls are TRBV5-1 and TRBJ2-7; either TRBD1 or TRBD2 may supply D (5 bases each). The CDR3 consists of 15 residues. The V and J ends lost 3 bases and 3 bases respectively, with 16 bases between them. CDR1 SGHRS and CDR2 YFSETQ come from the germline V gene.

Concerning this clonotype itself: Given a much more abundant clone one base away, this may be a read error. V gene TRBV20-1 combines with J gene TRBJ1-5; D remains unclear. Germline V lookup: CDR1 DFQATT, CDR2 SNEGSKA (reference sequence). Trimming left V 2 bases short and J 1 base short, with 12 bases between. This CDR3 spans 15 amino acids. The CDR3 DNA sequence: TGCAGTGCTAGAAAGGGAGCTAAAAGCAATCAGCCCCAGCATTTT. Amino acids: CSARKGAKSNQPQHF.

V is TRBV7-2 and J is TRBJ2-6; D gene ambiguous. Trimming stripped 5 bases from V and 2 bases from J, with 13 bases between. The CDR3 loop spans 16 amino acids. Germline loops: CDR1 SGHTA, CDR2 FQGNSA. The CDR3 loop is CASSRTQRAGANVLTF. The CDR3 DNA reads as TGTGCCAGCAGCCGCACGCAGCGCGCTGGGGCCAACGTCCTGACTTTC.

This clonotype was seen more than once but under ten times. The gene calls are TRBV3-1 and TRBJ1-5; D is uncertain. The V gene's germline CDR1 is LGHDT and CDR2 YNNKEL (reference sequence). V was pared by 0 bases and J by 7 bases, with 13 bases between. The CDR3 is 15 residues long. CDR3 DNA: TGTGCCAGCAGCCAAGATATCGGGGTCGGGCAGCCCCAGCATTTT. This encodes CASSQDIGVGQPQHF.

This clonotype was recorded many times. As DNA, the CDR3 is TGTGCCAGCAGCCCCCTAGAACTTGGTGAAGCTTTCTTT. This codes for CASSPLELGEAFF. The chain uses TRBV6-5 and TRBJ1-1; D unresolved. The CDR3 totals 13 residues. V was cut by 6 bases and J by 7 bases, with 15 bases left in between. Per germline, CDR1 MNHEY and CDR2 SVGAGI.

The chain employs TRBV27 and TRBJ1-2, with 8 bases matching TRBD1. Looked up from germline, CDR1 is MNHEY and CDR2 is SMNVEV (reference sequence). The CDR3 has 14 amino acids. V lost 2 bases to trimming and J lost 5 bases; unmatched junction nucleotides: 4. The CDR3 DNA reads as TGTGCCAGCAGTTTAACAGGGGGGAGGTATGGCTACACCTTC. Amino acids: CASSLTGGRYGYTF.

This clonotype was observed many times. This chain joins TRBV7-9 and TRBJ1-5; tentative D call: TRBD1 (5 bases). Trimming removed 0 bases from V and 0 bases from J, with 12 bases in between. The CDR3 has 17 amino acids. The V gene's germline CDR1 is SEHNR and CDR2 FQNEAQ (reference sequence). CDR3 in amino acids: CASSLAGDPSSNQPQHF. Here the CDR3 DNA reads TGTGCCAGCAGCTTAGCGGGGGACCCCTCTAGCAATCAGCCCCAGCATTTT.

V usage is TRBV6-5 and J usage is TRBJ2-2; D is possibly TRBD1 (6 bases). Trimming took 2 bases from V and 4 from J, leaving 14 bases between them. The CDR3 has 16 amino acids. The germline V gene encodes CDR1 MNHEY and CDR2 SVGAGI. DNA of the CDR3: TGTGCCAGCAGTTACGGCAGGGGCACTTCCACCGGGGAGCTGTTTTTT. It codes for CASSYGRGTSTGELFF.

This clonotype was counted at least ten times. This chain links TRBV6-2 or TRBV6-3 with TRBJ1-5, with D unclear. CDR3 size: 16 residues. The V gene lost 5 bases and the J gene lost 5 bases, with 19 bases spanning the gap. Germline CDR1 is MNHEY and CDR2 is SVGEGT. The CDR3 DNA is TGTGCCAGCAGTCCTGGTGTCGGGCAGCCTTATCAGCCCCAGCATTTT. Its translation: CASSPGVGQPYQPQHF.

Many counts were recorded for this clonotype. CDR3 protein: CASSSVGGEIYEQYF. DNA for the CDR3: TGTGCCAGCAGTTCGGTAGGGGGTGAAATCTACGAGCAGTACTTC. The V gene is TRBV28, the J gene TRBJ2-7, with D possibly TRBD1 on 6 matching bases. The length of the CDR3 is 15 residues. V was trimmed by 4 bases and J by 3 bases, leaving 16 bases between them. Germline CDR1 and CDR2: MDHEN and SYDVKM.

This clonotype has only a few counts. V gene TRBV10-3 combines with J gene TRBJ2-1; no definite D call. CDR1 ENHRY and CDR2 SYGVKD come from the germline V gene. This CDR3 spans 15 amino acids. Trimming removed 3 bases from V and 0 bases from J, with 9 bases in between. The CDR3 here is CAISDRLSSYNEQFF. The CDR3 DNA follows: TGTGCCATCAGTGACCGACTGAGCTCCTACAATGAGCAGTTCTTC.

This clonotype was observed many times. This chain uses TRBV18 with TRBJ2-2, with D uncertain. Per germline, CDR1 KGHSH and CDR2 LQKENI. V lost 1 base, J lost 1 base, and 4 bases lay in between. This CDR3 contains 14 residues. The CDR3 DNA follows: TGTGCCAGCTCACCACAGGAGAACACCGGGGAGCTGTTTTTT. It translates to CASSPQENTGELFF.

This clonotype was counted between two and nine times. The chain has TRBV5-1 and TRBJ2-5; D ambiguous. Per the germline V gene, CDR1 is SGHRS and CDR2 is YFSETQ. This CDR3 has 15 residues. Trimming shortened V by 4 bases and J by 1 base, and 14 bases separated the two germline ends. The CDR3 here is CASSPDRGGQETQYF. The DNA of the CDR3 is TGCGCCAGCAGCCCGGATAGAGGCGGCCAAGAGACCCAGTACTTC.

This clonotype has only a few counts. The rearrangement uses TRBV5-6 and TRBJ2-3; no firm D call. The germline gives CDR1 SGHDT, CDR2 YYEEEE. CDR3 length equals 15 residues. Trimming removed 1 base from V and 2 bases from J, with 11 bases in between. The CDR3 loop is CASSLLDALTDTQYF. CDR3 bases: TGTGCCAGCAGCTTGCTGGACGCTCTCACAGATACGCAGTATTTT.

The table lists this clonotype with many counts. The rearrangement links TRBV7-9 to TRBJ1-3; weak D call: TRBD1 (5 bases). This CDR3 comprises 13 residues. The V gene's germline CDR1 is SEHNR and CDR2 FQNEAQ (reference sequence). The V and J ends lost 5 bases and 1 base respectively, with 6 bases between them. The CDR3 DNA is TGTGCCAGCAGCCGGACATCTGGAAACACCATATATTTT. Translating gives CASSRTSGNTIYF.

This clonotype was picked up many times. The gene calls are TRBV20-1 and TRBJ2-3; D is unresolved. The CDR3 length is 12 residues. CDR1 and CDR2 (germline): DFQATT, SNEGSKA (reference sequence). The germline V and J ends were trimmed by 4 bases and 2 bases, with 7 bases remaining between them. The CDR3 DNA reads as TGCAGTGCTAAAGGTTACACAGATACGCAGTATTTT. This encodes CSAKGYTDTQYF.

This clonotype was counted at least ten times. The rearrangement links TRBV15 to TRBJ2-1; D is undetermined. Deletions cut 0 bases from V and 9 bases from J, with 15 bases between. The CDR3 loop spans 15 amino acids. Per the germline V gene, CDR1 is LNHNV and CDR2 is YYDKDF (reference sequence). The CDR3 protein is CATSREVGALSEQFF. The CDR3 coding sequence is TGTGCCACCAGCAGAGAAGTCGGAGCTTTGAGTGAGCAGTTCTTC.

The chain links TRBV18 to TRBJ1-1; D is unresolved. CDR3 length equals 14 residues. Trimming removed 6 bases from V and 1 base from J, with 12 bases in between. Per the germline V gene, CDR1 is KGHSH and CDR2 is LQKENI. The CDR3 nucleotides read TGTGCCAGCTCCCCCTCCTGGTCGAACACTGAAGCTTTCTTT. Its translation is CASSPSWSNTEAFF. Complete variable domain (other parts from reference TRBV18 and TRBJ1-1): NAGVMQNPRHLVRRRGQEARLRCSPMKGHSHVYWYRQLPEEGLKFMVYLQKENIIDESGMPKERFSAEFPKEGPSILRIQQVVRGDSAAYFCASSPSWSNTEAFFGQGTRLTVV.

This clonotype turned up a few times. The chain joins TRBV10-3 to TRBJ2-3; tentative D call: TRBD2 (5 bases). Germline CDR1 ENHRY, CDR2 SYGVKD. The CDR3 covers 14 residues. Trimming stripped 6 bases from V and 1 base from J, with 11 bases between. CDR3 amino acids: CAIREGSGTDTQYF. In DNA, the CDR3 is TGTGCCATCAGAGAGGGCTCGGGCACAGATACGCAGTATTTT.

This clonotype showed up many times. CDR3 protein: CASSSLGEGSAGNTIYF. CDR3 in DNA: TGTGCCAGCAGCTCCCTGGGGGAGGGTTCTGCTGGAAACACCATATATTTT. V gene TRBV7-2 combines with J gene TRBJ1-3; D possibly corresponds to TRBD1 (5 bases). V was clipped by 4 bases and J by 2 bases, with 18 bases between them. The germline V gene encodes CDR1 SGHTA and CDR2 FQGNSA. This CDR3 has 17 amino acids.

The genes are TRBV4-3 and TRBJ2-1, with TRBD2 matching 10 bases. J lost 9 bases, V lost 0 bases, and 5 bases had no gene match. Germline CDR1 is LGHNA and CDR2 is YSLEER. This CDR3 is 15 amino acids long. The CDR3: CASSQEPSGGIEQFF. CDR3 DNA: TGCGCCAGCAGCCAAGAGCCTAGCGGGGGTATTGAGCAGTTCTTC.